This passage covers 21 T cell receptor beta chains from one sample sequenced in a study of cytomegalovirus exposure and HLA in healthy donors. PCR employed 60 Vbeta and 13 Jbeta primers. Clones were sequenced by immunoSEQ multiplex PCR, and TCRdb holds only the in-frame ones, with some missing. This repertoire shows about 76,000 clones, 78% found once; its top ten account for roughly 8.9%. The sample comprised PBMCs. These receptors all stem from a woman aged 35 to 49 in good health and CMV-seropositive.

The V gene is TRBV5-1, the J gene TRBJ1-1, with D perhaps TRBD1 (5 bases). CDR3 length: 16 residues. Germline V CDR1 and CDR2: SGHRS, YFSETQ. Trimming left V 2 bases short and J 4 bases short, with 18 bases between. The CDR3 DNA sequence: TGCGCCAGCAGCTTCCTCCTCTCGACAGCTGGCACTGAAGCTTTCTTT. Its translation: CASSFLLSTAGTEAFF.

The chain links TRBV11-3 to TRBJ2-7; 9 bases line up with TRBD1. CDR3 size: 15 residues. From germline, CDR1 is SGHNT and CDR2 YENEEA. Losses at the gene ends were 5 bases for V and 2 bases for J; bases not matched to a gene: 7. This chain's CDR3 is CASSHPGQGAYEQYF. The CDR3 nucleotides are TGTGCCAGCAGCCACCCGGGACAGGGAGCCTACGAGCAGTACTTC.

This rearrangement joins TRBV7-2 to TRBJ2-1, with D perhaps matching TRBD2 (6 bases). CDR1 and CDR2 (germline): SGHTA, FQGNSA. This CDR3 has 14 residues. V lost 2 bases and J 7 bases, leaving 12 bases between the germline ends. Written as DNA, the CDR3 is TGTGCCAGCAGCTTAATCGTCGGGGGAAATGAGCAGTTCTTC. The encoded protein is CASSLIVGGNEQFF.

The V call is TRBV19, the J call TRBJ2-7; D unresolved. The CDR3 runs to 13 residues. The germline CDR1 and CDR2 sequences are LNHDA and SQIVND (reference sequence). With 0 bases removed from V and 5 bases from J, the gap between germline ends came to 8 bases. The CDR3 loop reads CASSIERMDEQYF. CDR3 DNA: TGTGCCAGTAGTATAGAGAGGATGGACGAGCAGTACTTC. Looking up the rest from reference TRBV19 and TRBJ2-7 gives the full variable domain: DGGITQSPKYLFRKEGQNVTLSCEQNLNHDAMYWYRQDPGQGLRLIYYSQIVNDFQKGDIAEGYSVSREKKESFPLTVTSAQKNPTAFYLCASSIERMDEQYFGPGTRLTVT.

This clone was observed a few times. The junction differs from germline at one of its ends, possibly a read error. The sample carries other DNA sequences with the same CDR3. The chain couples TRBV30 to TRBJ2-4; 8 nucleotides match TRBD2. Germline V gene lookup returns CDR1 GTSNPN and CDR2 SVGIG (reference sequence). This CDR3 is 12 amino acids long. This CDR3 is CAWSAGGDIQYF. Here the CDR3 DNA reads TGTGCCTGGAGTGCGGGAGGGGACATTCAGTACTTT.

The genes are TRBV6-1 and TRBJ2-7, with 7 bases identical to TRBD2. Germline V CDR1 and CDR2: MNHNS, SASEGT. The V gene end was trimmed by 11 bases and the J gene end by 6 bases; junction bases not matched to a gene: 16. The CDR3 runs 14 residues. This chain's CDR3 is CAGLSRAGEGEQYF. The DNA for the CDR3 is TGTGCCGGCCTCTCCAGGGCGGGAGAGGGCGAGCAGTACTTC.

The chain joins TRBV27 to TRBJ1-6, with D uncertain. This CDR3 has 15 amino acids. Germline assignment: CDR1 MNHEY and CDR2 SMNVEV (reference sequence). V was trimmed by 3 bases and J by 5 bases, leaving 11 bases between them. Here the CDR3 DNA reads TGTGCCAGCAGTTTGGAGGGAAGAGATAATTCACCCCTCCACTTT. Amino acids: CASSLEGRDNSPLHF.

J is TRBJ2-7 and V is TRBV19; TRBD1 matches at 8 bases. V was pared by 6 bases and J by 6 bases, with 7 bases of the junction left unmatched. This CDR3 is built from 13 residues. Per germline, CDR1 LNHDA and CDR2 SQIVND (reference sequence). CDR3 bases: TGTGCCAGTAGCCTCACAGGGGGAGCCGAGCAGTACTTC. Translated: CASSLTGGAEQYF.

In this sample, this clone turned up once. This sequence joins TRBV28 and TRBJ1-1; D unclear. Trimming took 6 bases from V and 5 from J, leaving 10 bases between them. Germline V CDR1 and CDR2: MDHEN, SYDVKM. This CDR3 has 12 residues. CDR3 sequence (DNA): TGTGCCAGCAGCGAGGAGACTACTGAAGCTTTCTTT. Translating gives CASSEETTEAFF.

The rearrangement uses TRBV2 and TRBJ2-3; D call uncertain. This CDR3 has 11 amino acids. Germline loops: CDR1 SNHLY, CDR2 FYNNEI. V dropped 6 bases and J dropped 5 bases, with 6 bases sitting between them. CDR3 in amino acids: CASRSQDTQYF. CDR3 nucleotides: TGTGCCAGCAGAAGCCAAGATACGCAGTATTTT.

This rearrangement joins TRBV15 to TRBJ2-1, with D perhaps matching TRBD1 (5 bases). V lost 3 bases to trimming and J lost 0 bases, with 9 bases between them. Germline-derived CDR1 and CDR2 are LNHNV and YYDKDF (reference sequence). The CDR3 runs to 15 residues. This chain's CDR3 is CATSSGQSSYNEQFF. The CDR3 nucleotides read TGTGCCACCAGCAGTGGACAAAGCTCCTACAATGAGCAGTTCTTC.

This chain uses TRBV4-1 with TRBJ1-4; 9 bases map to TRBD1. The germline CDR1 and CDR2 sequences are MGHRA and YSYEKL. With V trimmed by 0 bases and J by 8 bases, 7 bases remained unmatched. The CDR3 spans 16 residues. CDR3 coding DNA: TGCGCCAGCAGCCAAGATGCCAACAGGGGGCACGAAAAACTGTTTTTT. Translation gives CASSQDANRGHEKLFF.

V usage is TRBV11-2 and J usage is TRBJ1-2; D is unresolved. The germline V gene encodes CDR1 SGHAT and CDR2 FQNNGV. The CDR3 covers 15 residues. V shed 1 base and J shed 5 bases, with 14 bases lying between them. CDR3 in amino acids: CASSLGPGGQYGYTF. The CDR3 DNA reads as TGTGCCAGCAGCTTAGGACCTGGTGGGCAATATGGCTACACCTTC.

The chain couples TRBV9 to TRBJ2-7, with D possibly TRBD2 on 5 matching bases. The germline CDR1 and CDR2 sequences are SGDLS and YYNGEE. The ends were cut back, 5 bases at V and 5 bases at J, with 23 bases in the middle. The CDR3 has 16 residues. The chain's CDR3 is CASRVPAPEKRDEQYF. In nucleotides, the CDR3 is TGTGCCAGCAGAGTACCGGCCCCAGAGAAGAGGGACGAGCAGTACTTC.

This chain joins TRBV5-1 and TRBJ1-2, with TRBD1 matching 7 bases. Germline loops: CDR1 SGHRS, CDR2 YFSETQ. The ends lost 3 bases at V and 7 bases at J; junction bases unmatched: 9. This CDR3 region has 14 residues. As DNA, the CDR3 is TGCGCCAGCAGCTCGGGACAGAGAGGCCTTGGCTACACCTTC. It is translated as CASSSGQRGLGYTF.

This clone was recorded a few times. This sequence joins TRBV5-6 and TRBJ2-5; D may be TRBD1 (5 bases). V lost 0 bases and J lost 4, with 10 bases in between. This CDR3 spans 14 amino acids. Looked up from germline, CDR1 is SGHDT and CDR2 is YYEEEE. CDR3 region: CASSLVVGLETQYF. CDR3 bases: TGTGCCAGCAGCTTGGTTGTGGGGCTAGAGACCCAGTACTTC.

The chain combines TRBV10-3 with TRBJ2-7; 8 bases are shared with TRBD1. After removal of 0 bases from V and 4 bases from J, the junction contained 2 bases not matched to a gene. CDR1 ENHRY and CDR2 SYGVKD come from the germline V gene. The CDR3 runs to 14 residues. CDR3 region: CAISESTGGYEQYF. CDR3 DNA sequence: TGTGCCATCAGTGAGTCAACAGGGGGGTACGAGCAGTACTTC.

With regard to this clone: The same CDR3 also results from other DNA sequences found in this sample. The rearrangement joins TRBV7-3 to TRBJ2-3; 7 bases align to TRBD2. The J segment lost 6 bases and the V segment lost 1 base, leaving 1 base of the junction unmatched. CDR1 is SGHTA, CDR2 FQGTGA, per germline. CDR3 length: 13 residues. This chain's CDR3 is CASSLREGDTQYF. For the CDR3, the DNA is TGTGCCAGCAGCTTAAGGGAGGGGGATACGCAGTATTTT. Drawing the rest from reference TRBV7-3 and TRBJ2-3, the complete variable domain is GAGVSQTPSNKVTEKGKYVELRCDPISGHTALYWYRQSLGQGPEFLIYFQGTGAADDSGLPNDRFFAVRPEGSVSTLKIQRTERGDSAVYLCASSLREGDTQYFGPGTRLTVL.

V is TRBV19 and J is TRBJ1-5, with TRBD1 matching 10 bases. Germline assignment: CDR1 LNHDA and CDR2 SQIVND (reference sequence). This CDR3 region has 18 residues. The ends lost 5 bases at V and 0 bases at J; junction bases unmatched: 10. This chain's CDR3 is CASSSRGQGSFSNQPQHF. DNA of the CDR3: TGTGCCAGTAGTTCCCGGGGACAGGGGTCTTTTAGCAATCAGCCCCAGCATTTT.

J is TRBJ2-7 and V is TRBV28, with D possibly being TRBD1 (5 bases). Germline CDR1 and CDR2: MDHEN and SYDVKM. The germline V and J ends were trimmed by 4 bases and 3 bases, with 16 bases remaining between them. The CDR3 has 15 amino acids. The CDR3 DNA reads TGTGCCAGCAGTTCCATACAGGACCCAGTCTACGAGCAGTACTTC. It is translated as CASSSIQDPVYEQYF.

The chain combines TRBV5-1 with TRBJ2-1; TRBD2 agrees at 8 bases. The CDR3 has 17 amino acids. V was pared by 0 bases and J by 4 bases, with 9 bases of the junction left unmatched. In germline, CDR1 is SGHRS, CDR2 YFSETQ. CDR3: CASSLASGSGTYNEQFF. The CDR3 DNA is TGCGCCAGCAGCTTGGCCTCGGGTAGCGGGACGTACAATGAGCAGTTCTTC.